This T cell receptor (beta chain) was identified during a study of T cells after yellow fever vaccination. General observations from the study: Subsequent to the booster, the majority of primary-vaccination clones reappeared (approximately 95% CD4, 88% CD8).

The CDR3 sequence is 10 residues long. V was shortened by 3 bases and J by 10 bases, with 4 bases between the two germline ends. Germline CDR1 is MDHEN and CDR2 is SYDVKM. Comments on this clonotype: Its matching antigen is unknown.

Synthesis of TCR cDNA relied on 5'RACE template switching, which attached a universal primer site and UMIs. Using its own MiXCR run on the 5' RACE reads, TCRdb lists one record per CDR3 protein. Seen here are 200,000 to 300,000 distinct CDR3 sequences, 5.5% to 8.5% observed once, and the top ten hold 0.85% to 1.2%. V is TRBV28 and J is TRBJ2-1; D is unclear. This receptor was taken from a man aged 30-40 years who received the YFV17D yellow fever vaccine. The sample was CD4+ T cells sorted from PBMCs, taken on the day of the yellow fever booster vaccination. DNA of the CDR3: TGTGCCAGCAGTTTGTACGAGCAGTTCTTC. Its protein is CASSLYEQFF.